A single sample is the source of the 4 T cell receptor beta chains below, sequenced in a study of T cells in Graves' hyperthyroidism and ophthalmopathy. It was RNA transcripts that yielded the amplified TCR beta CDR3 regions. HTBI primers were the set used in a first-round RT-PCR of the TCR CDR3. TCRdb re-derived calls from the multiplex PCR reads in MiXCR, one entry per CDR3 protein. In the table there are 640,000 or so distinct CDR3 sequences, under 15% of which are singletons. The sample taken for sequencing was blood. These receptor sequences come from a woman in her 40s with Graves' ophthalmopathy.

This clonotype was found a few times. A read error may account for a junction end that differs from germline. The CDR3 loop reads CASSTMSPEEAQYF. CDR3 DNA: TGTGCCAGCAGTACAATGTCCCCCGAAGAGGCCCAGTACTTC. J is TRBJ2-5 and V is TRBV6-2 or TRBV6-3; unclear D gene. Per germline, CDR1 MNHEY and CDR2 SVGEGT. CDR3 length: 14 residues.

The sample holds many counts of this clonotype. This chain connects TRBV6-1 to TRBJ1-1, with a possible D match to TRBD1 (5 bases). The V end was cut by 4 bases, the J end by 3 bases, with 9 bases between. This CDR3 comprises 13 residues. The germline CDR1 and CDR2 sequences are MNHNS and SASEGT. The DNA for the CDR3 is TGTGCCAGCAGTGGACAGACCTACACTGAAGCTTTCTTT. Amino acids: CASSGQTYTEAFF.

This chain joins TRBV6-1 and TRBJ1-5, with D uncertain. The CDR3 consists of 15 residues. CDR1 is MNHNS, CDR2 SASEGT, per germline. The ends were cut back, 2 bases at V and 0 bases at J, with 8 bases in the middle. CDR3 in DNA: TGTGCCAGCAGTGAACCGGCTAATAGCAATCAGCCCCAGCATTTT. Protein sequence: CASSEPANSNQPQHF.

This clonotype occurred many times. The chain joins TRBV7-2 to TRBJ2-7; 9 positions match TRBD1. V shed 6 bases and J 0 bases; nucleotides not matched to a gene: 6. The CDR3 consists of 15 residues. The V gene's germline CDR1 is SGHTA and CDR2 FQGNSA. The CDR3 coding sequence is TGTGCCAGCAGTCTGTGGGGACAGGGCTCCTACGAGCAGTACTTC. Translated: CASSLWGQGSYEQYF. The full variable domain, with the rest looked up from reference TRBV7-2 and TRBJ2-7, is GAGVSQSPSNKVTEKGKDVELRCDPISGHTALYWYRQSLGQGLEFLIYFQGNSAPDKSGLPSDRFSAERTGGSVSTLTIQRTQQEDSAVYLCASSLWGQGSYEQYFGPGTRLTVT.